This T cell receptor beta chain was captured by sequencing in a study of metastatic and nonmetastatic thyroid tumors (dated by TCRdb to about 2020). The study in broad terms: The researchers compared repertoires between peripheral blood samples and tumor or nodule tissue samples from patients with malignant or benign thyroid disease.

No treatment had been received by any patient before thyroid surgery. Patient clinical samples collected from about 2012 to 2019 were retrospectively analysed using T-cell receptor beta sequencing. The investigation overall reported the following: In both blood and tumor samples, TCR beta diversity was reported to be significantly higher in malignant tumors than in benign nodules.

Receptor libraries were prepared by PCR. Sequencing relied on an Illumina HiSeq 4000. High-throughput sequencing was used to profile the TCR beta-chain CDR3 region of every patient. Per the source publication's procedure: CDR3 differences across clinicopathological groups were used to build a classifier for discriminating distant-metastatic papillary thyroid cancer patients. Repertoire diversity was assessed with the Shannon index, and tumor-blood repertoire similarity with the Morisita-Horn index. TCRdb's own reprocessing of the public reads used fastp at Q25 and MiXCR and kept productive beta chains. The V and J calls were determined by TCRdb, not by the authors. The sample table lists around 16,000 clones, 15% to 19% of them with a count of one. The ten largest make up 17% of the sample. This clone came up many times. The antigen it recognizes is unknown. Nothing much larger sits one base from this clone, and base qualities are not available.

The CDR3 spans 14 residues, from the cysteine through the phenylalanine. The CDR3 DNA has 42 bases and is translated from base 1. CDR1 and CDR2 are read off the germline V gene as SGHRS and YFSETQ. Unmatched junction bases come to 9, with V trimmed by 5 bases and J by 5 bases. Sequences were obtained from blood. Recombination linked TRBV5-1 to TRBJ2-7, with 8 junctional bases fitting TRBD1. This clonotype originated in a female donor with papillary thyroid cancer or a benign thyroid nodule (not recorded which). Some clones in this sample may be carry-over from other donors' samples. CDR3 reads: CASSTRQGLDEQYF. At the DNA level, the sequence is TGCGCCAGCAGTACCCGACAGGGGCTCGACGAGCAGTACTTC.